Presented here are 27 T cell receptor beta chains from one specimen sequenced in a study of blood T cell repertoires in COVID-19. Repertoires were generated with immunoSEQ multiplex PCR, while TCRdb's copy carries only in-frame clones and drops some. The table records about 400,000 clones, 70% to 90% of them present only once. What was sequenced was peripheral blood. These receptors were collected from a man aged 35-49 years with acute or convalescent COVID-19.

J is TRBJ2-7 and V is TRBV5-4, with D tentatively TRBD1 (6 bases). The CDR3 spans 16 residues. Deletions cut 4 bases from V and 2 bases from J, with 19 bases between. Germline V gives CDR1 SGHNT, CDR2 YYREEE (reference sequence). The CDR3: CASSERGGTQTYEQYF. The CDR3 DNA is TGTGCCAGCAGCGAAAGAGGGGGAACCCAAACCTACGAGCAGTACTTC.

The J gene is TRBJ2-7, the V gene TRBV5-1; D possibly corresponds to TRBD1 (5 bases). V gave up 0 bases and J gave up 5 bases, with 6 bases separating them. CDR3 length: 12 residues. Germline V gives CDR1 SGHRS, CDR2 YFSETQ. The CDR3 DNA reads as TGCGCCAGCAGCTTGGAAGGGGACGAGCAGTACTTC. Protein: CASSLEGDEQYF.

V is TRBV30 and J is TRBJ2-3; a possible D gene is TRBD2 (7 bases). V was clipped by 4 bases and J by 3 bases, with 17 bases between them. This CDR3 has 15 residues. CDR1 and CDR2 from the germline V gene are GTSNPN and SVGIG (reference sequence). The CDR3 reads CAWNEGGGQTDTQYF. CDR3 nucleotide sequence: TGTGCCTGGAATGAAGGGGGGGGCCAGACAGATACGCAGTATTTT. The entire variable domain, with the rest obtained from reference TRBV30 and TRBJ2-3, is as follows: SQTIHQWPATLVQPVGSPLSLECTVEGTSNPNLYWYRQAAGRGLQLLFYSVGIGQISSEVPQNLSASRPQDRQFILSSKKLLLSDSGFYLCAWNEGGGQTDTQYFGPGTRLTVL.

CDR3 nucleotides: TGTGCCAGCAGTTACGGCTGGGGGACAGGGGATATCGAGCAGTACTTC. Its protein product is CASSYGWGTGDIEQYF. The J gene is TRBJ2-7, the V gene TRBV6-2 or TRBV6-3; 10 bases match TRBD1. CDR1 MNHEY and CDR2 SVGEGT come from the germline V gene. CDR3 length: 16 residues. After removal of 2 bases from V and 6 bases from J, the junction contained 10 bases not matched to a gene.

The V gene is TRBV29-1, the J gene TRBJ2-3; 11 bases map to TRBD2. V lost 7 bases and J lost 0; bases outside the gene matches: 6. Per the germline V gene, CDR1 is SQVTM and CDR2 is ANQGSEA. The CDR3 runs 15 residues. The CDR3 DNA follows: TGCAGCGCCCTATGGACTAGCGGGAGCACAGATACGCAGTATTTT. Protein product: CSALWTSGSTDTQYF.

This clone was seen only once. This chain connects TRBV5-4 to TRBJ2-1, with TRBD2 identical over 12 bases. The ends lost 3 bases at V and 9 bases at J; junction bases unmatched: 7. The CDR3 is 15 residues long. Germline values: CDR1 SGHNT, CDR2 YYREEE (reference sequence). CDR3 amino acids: CASSSRTSGVFEQFF. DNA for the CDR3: TGTGCCAGCAGCTCCCGGACTAGCGGGGTCTTTGAGCAGTTCTTC.

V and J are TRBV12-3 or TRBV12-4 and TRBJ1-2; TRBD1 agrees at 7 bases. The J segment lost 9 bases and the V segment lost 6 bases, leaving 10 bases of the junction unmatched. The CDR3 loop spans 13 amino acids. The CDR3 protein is CASSETGNRRYTF. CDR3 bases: TGTGCCAGCAGCGAGACAGGGAACAGGCGCTACACCTTC.

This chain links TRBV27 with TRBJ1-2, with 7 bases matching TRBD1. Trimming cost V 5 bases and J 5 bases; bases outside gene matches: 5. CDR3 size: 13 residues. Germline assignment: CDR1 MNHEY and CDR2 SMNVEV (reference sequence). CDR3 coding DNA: TGTGCCAGCAGTCTAAACAGGGGTTATGGCTACACCTTC. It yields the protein CASSLNRGYGYTF.

The CDR3, as DNA: TGCGCCAGTAGGATGGGACAGGACAATGAAAAACTGTTTTTT. Translating gives CASRMGQDNEKLFF. The chain has TRBV5-1 and TRBJ1-4; 8 bases line up with TRBD1. This CDR3 has 14 residues. Trimming cost V 8 bases and J 5 bases; bases outside gene matches: 8. Germline V gives CDR1 SGHRS, CDR2 YFSETQ.

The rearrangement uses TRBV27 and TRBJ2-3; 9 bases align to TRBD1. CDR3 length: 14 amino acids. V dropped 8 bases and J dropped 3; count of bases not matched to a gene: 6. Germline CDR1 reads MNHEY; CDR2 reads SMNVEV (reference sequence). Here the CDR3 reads CASEQGAGTDTQYF. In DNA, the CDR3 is TGTGCCAGCGAACAGGGGGCGGGAACAGATACGCAGTATTTT.

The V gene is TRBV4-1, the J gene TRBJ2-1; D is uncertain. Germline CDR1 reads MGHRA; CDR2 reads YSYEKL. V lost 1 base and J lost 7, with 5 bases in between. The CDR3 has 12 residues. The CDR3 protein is CASSQGANEQFF. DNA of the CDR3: TGCGCCAGCAGCCAAGGAGCTAATGAGCAGTTCTTC.

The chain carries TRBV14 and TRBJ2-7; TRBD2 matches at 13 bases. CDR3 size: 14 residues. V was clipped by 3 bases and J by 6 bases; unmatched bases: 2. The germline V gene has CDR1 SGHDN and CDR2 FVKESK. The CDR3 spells CASSHGLAGAEQYF. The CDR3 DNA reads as TGTGCCAGCAGCCACGGACTAGCGGGAGCCGAGCAGTACTTC.

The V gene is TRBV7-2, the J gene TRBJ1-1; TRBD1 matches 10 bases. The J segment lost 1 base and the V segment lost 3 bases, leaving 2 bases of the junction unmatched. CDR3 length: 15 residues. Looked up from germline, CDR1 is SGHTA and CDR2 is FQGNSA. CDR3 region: CASSFGDRGNTEAFF. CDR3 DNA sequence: TGTGCCAGCAGCTTTGGGGACAGGGGGAACACTGAAGCTTTCTTT.

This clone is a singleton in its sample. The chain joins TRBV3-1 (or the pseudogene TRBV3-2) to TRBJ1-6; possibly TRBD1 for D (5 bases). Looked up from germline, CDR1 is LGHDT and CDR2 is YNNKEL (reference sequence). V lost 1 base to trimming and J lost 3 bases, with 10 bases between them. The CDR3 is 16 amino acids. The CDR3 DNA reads TGTGCCAGCAGCCAAGGGCAGGGACTCTATAATTCACCCCTCCACTTT. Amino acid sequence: CASSQGQGLYNSPLHF.

This CDR3 reads CASRAGGRIEKLFF. CDR3 DNA sequence: TGTGCCAGCAGGGCGGGGGGCCGTATTGAAAAACTGTTTTTT. The V call is TRBV2, the J call TRBJ1-4, with D possibly matching TRBD1 (6 bases). V was cut by 6 bases and J by 7 bases, with 15 bases left in between. This CDR3 has 14 residues. CDR1 is SNHLY, CDR2 FYNNEI, per germline.

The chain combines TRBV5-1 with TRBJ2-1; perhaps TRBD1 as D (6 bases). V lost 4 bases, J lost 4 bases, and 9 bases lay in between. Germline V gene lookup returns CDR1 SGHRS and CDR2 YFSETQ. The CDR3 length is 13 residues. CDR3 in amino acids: CASSPTGYNEQFF. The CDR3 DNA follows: TGCGCCAGCAGCCCAACAGGGTACAATGAGCAGTTCTTC.

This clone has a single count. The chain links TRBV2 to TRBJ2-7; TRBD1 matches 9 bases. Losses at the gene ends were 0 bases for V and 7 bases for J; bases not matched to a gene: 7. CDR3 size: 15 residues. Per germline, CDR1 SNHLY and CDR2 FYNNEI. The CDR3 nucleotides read TGTGCCAGCAGTGAAGCCGGGACAGGGACGACGGAGCAGTACTTC. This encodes CASSEAGTGTTEQYF.

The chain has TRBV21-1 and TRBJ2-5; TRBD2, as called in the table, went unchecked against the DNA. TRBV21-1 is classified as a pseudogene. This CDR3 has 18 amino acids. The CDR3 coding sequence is TGTGCCAGCACGTCCCGGGCGAGCGGGGCACGACAACAAGAGACCCAGTACTTC. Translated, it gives CASTSRASGARQQETQYF.

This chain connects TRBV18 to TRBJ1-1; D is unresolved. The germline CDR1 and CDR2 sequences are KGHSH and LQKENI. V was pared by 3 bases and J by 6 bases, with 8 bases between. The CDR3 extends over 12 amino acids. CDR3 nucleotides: TGTGCCAGCTCACCCGGGATCTCTGAAGCTTTCTTT. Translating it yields CASSPGISEAFF.

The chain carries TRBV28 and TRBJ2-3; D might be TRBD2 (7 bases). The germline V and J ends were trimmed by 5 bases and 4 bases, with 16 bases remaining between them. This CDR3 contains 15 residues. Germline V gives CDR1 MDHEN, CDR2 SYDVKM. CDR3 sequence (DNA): TGTGCCAGCAGTACCCGGACGGGGGGCGCAGATACGCAGTATTTT. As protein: CASSTRTGGADTQYF.

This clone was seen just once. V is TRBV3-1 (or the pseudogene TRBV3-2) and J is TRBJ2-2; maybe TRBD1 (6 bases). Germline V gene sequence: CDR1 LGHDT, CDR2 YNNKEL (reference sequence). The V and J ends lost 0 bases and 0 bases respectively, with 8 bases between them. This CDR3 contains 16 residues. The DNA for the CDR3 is TGTGCCAGCAGCCAAGATCAGGGGACGAACACCGGGGAGCTGTTTTTT. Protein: CASSQDQGTNTGELFF.

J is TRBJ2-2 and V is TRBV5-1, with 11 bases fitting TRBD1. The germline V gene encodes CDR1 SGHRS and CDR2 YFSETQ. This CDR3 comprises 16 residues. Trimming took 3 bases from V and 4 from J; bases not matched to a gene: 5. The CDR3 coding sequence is TGCGCCAGCAGCTGGGGACAGGGGGGTGTCACCGGGGAGCTGTTTTTT. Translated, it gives CASSWGQGGVTGELFF.

CDR3 protein: CASSYSRGTGTEAFF. The CDR3 DNA is TGTGCCAGCAGTTACTCAAGAGGGACTGGCACTGAAGCTTTCTTT. V gene TRBV6-2 or TRBV6-3 combines with J gene TRBJ1-1, with D perhaps matching TRBD1 (5 bases). The CDR3 length is 15 residues. In germline, CDR1 is MNHEY, CDR2 SVGEGT. The V gene lost 0 bases and the J gene lost 4 bases, with 12 bases spanning the gap.

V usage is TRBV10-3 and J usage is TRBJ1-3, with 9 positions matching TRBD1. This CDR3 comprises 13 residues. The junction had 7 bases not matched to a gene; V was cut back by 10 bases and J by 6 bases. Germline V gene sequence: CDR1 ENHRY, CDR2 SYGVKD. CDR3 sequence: CATTGGLENTIYF. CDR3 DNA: TGTGCCACTACAGGGGGCTTGGAAAACACCATATATTTT.

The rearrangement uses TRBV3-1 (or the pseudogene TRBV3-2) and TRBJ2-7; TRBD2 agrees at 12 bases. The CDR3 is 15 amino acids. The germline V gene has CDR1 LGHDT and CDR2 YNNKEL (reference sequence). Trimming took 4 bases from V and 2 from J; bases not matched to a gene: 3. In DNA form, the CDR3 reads TGTGCCAGCAGCCCGTCTAGCGGGGGGGCCTACGAGCAGTACTTC. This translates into CASSPSSGGAYEQYF.

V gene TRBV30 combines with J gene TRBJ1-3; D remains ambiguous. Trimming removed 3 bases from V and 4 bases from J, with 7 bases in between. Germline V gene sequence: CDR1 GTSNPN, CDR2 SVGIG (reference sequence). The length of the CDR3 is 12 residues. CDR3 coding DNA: TGTGCCTGGAGCGTCGGGGGAAACACCATATATTTT. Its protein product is CAWSVGGNTIYF.

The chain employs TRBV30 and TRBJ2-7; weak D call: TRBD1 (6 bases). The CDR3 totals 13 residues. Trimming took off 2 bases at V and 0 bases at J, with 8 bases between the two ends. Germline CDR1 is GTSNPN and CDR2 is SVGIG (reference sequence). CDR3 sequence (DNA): TGTGCCTGGAGTCGGGACAACTCCTACGAGCAGTACTTC. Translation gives CAWSRDNSYEQYF.